The text below deals with one T cell receptor (beta chain). What it binds is not known. The CDR3 covers 14 residues. Germline trimming cut 5 bases from V and 2 bases from J; bases unmatched to any gene: 4. Germline V gene sequence: CDR1 LNHDA, CDR2 SQIVND (reference sequence). This entry comes from a study of shared clonotypes between healthy human individuals. At the level of the study: With ages of 18 to 49, the donors were a couple of women and three men.

CD45RA-negative memory and CD45RA+ naive subsets were split from the CD4+ cells. Study-wide points: As a rule, naive subsets had a larger estimated richness than memory subsets.

Sorted-subset replicate PCR reactions were performed with approximately 190 ng DNA, corresponding to tens of thousands of T cell genomes. The method was immunoSEQ multiplex PCR; TCRdb's version includes in-frame clones alone and lacks a portion of them. The sample holds over a million clones, roughly 74% seen once. The chain has TRBV19 and TRBJ2-3, with 7 bases that match TRBD1. Sequenced input: memory CD4+ T cells from PBMCs. Described subset: CD45RA-negative fraction. The receptor was derived from a man aged 18-30 years in good health. Some clones in this sample may be carry-over from other donors' samples. The CDR3 spells CASSEGQITDTQYF. For the CDR3, the DNA is TGTGCCAGTAGTGAGGGACAGATCACAGATACGCAGTATTTT.